Shown below are 27 T cell receptor beta chains from a single sample sequenced in a study of T cell repertoires in aging, cancer and after chemotherapy. The template was genomic DNA from peripheral blood, not RNA. TRB rearrangements spanning V, D and J were amplified using mixed TRB-A/B primers. MiXCR was run by TCRdb on the multiplex PCR reads, yielding one entry per CDR3 protein. The data hold around 6,200 distinct CDR3 sequences, with 25% to 30% observed a single time. The specimen sequenced was blood. The receptors here all came from a human donor in good health.

This chain joins TRBV28 and TRBJ2-2, with D possibly matching TRBD1 (5 bases). Germline CDR1 and CDR2: MDHEN and SYDVKM. This CDR3 contains 17 residues. V was clipped by 6 bases and J by 0 bases, with 17 bases between them. CDR3 DNA sequence: TGTGCCAGCAGCCTGACCCGGACACTCCCGAACACCGGGGAGCTGTTTTTT. The encoded protein is CASSLTRTLPNTGELFF.

The V and J genes are TRBV21-1 and TRBJ2-7; TRBD1 reflects the table's D call only, with no check against the DNA. TRBV21-1 corresponds to a pseudogene. The CDR3 consists of 18 residues. For the CDR3, the DNA is TGTGCCAGCAGAGAACCCCCCTTACGGACAGGGGAAGGAGGGGAGCAGTACTTC. Residues: CASREPPLRTGEGGEQYF.

DNA for the CDR3: TGTGCCAGCAGACCCGGGACAGGGGATGGCTACACCTTC. Translated, it gives CASRPGTGDGYTF. The chain couples TRBV12-3 or TRBV12-4 to TRBJ1-2, with 10 bases that match TRBD1. V shed 6 bases, J shed 6 bases, and the junction held 4 bases outside the gene matches. The CDR3 contains 13 residues.

By share, this clonotype counts as medium-sized. V gene TRBV6-6 combines with J gene TRBJ1-2; D is uncertain. CDR3 size: 12 residues. Looked up from germline, CDR1 is MNHNY and CDR2 is SVGAGI (reference sequence). The V and J ends lost 6 bases and 8 bases respectively, with 13 bases between them. CDR3 sequence reads: CASRSHSGGYTF. The CDR3 nucleotides read TGTGCCAGCAGGTCACACTCTGGAGGCTACACCTTC.

V and J are TRBV24-1 and TRBJ2-1; 7 bases are a match to TRBD2. V lost 0 bases and J lost 6; bases outside the gene matches: 4. The CDR3 contains 15 residues. Per the germline V gene, CDR1 is KGHDR and CDR2 is SFDVKD. In nucleotides, the CDR3 is TGTGCCACCAGTGATTTGCGGGGAGGGGCCAATGAGCAGTTCTTC. Its protein product is CATSDLRGGANEQFF.

Notes on this clonotype: The junction and the germline gene differ at one end; a read error may be behind it. This chain uses TRBV19 with TRBJ2-3; 10 nucleotides align to TRBD2. The CDR3 is 17 residues long. Germline V gene data show CDR1 as LNHDA and CDR2 as SQIVND (reference sequence). CDR3 sequence reads: CASSLGLAITSTDTHYF. DNA of the CDR3: TGTGCCAGTAGTCTGGGACTAGCGATCACTAGCACAGATACGCATTATTTT.

The V gene is TRBV5-4, the J gene TRBJ1-2; 8 positions agree with TRBD1. The V gene's germline CDR1 is SGHNT and CDR2 YYREEE (reference sequence). The CDR3 length is 15 residues. Germline trimming cut 4 bases from V and 0 bases from J; bases unmatched to any gene: 5. In DNA, the CDR3 is TGTGCCAGCAGCATAGACAGGGGATCTAACTATGGCTACACCTTC. It codes for CASSIDRGSNYGYTF.

Only a few counts were recorded for this clonotype. The V call is TRBV5-1, the J call TRBJ2-5; D gene uncertain. Looked up from germline, CDR1 is SGHRS and CDR2 is YFSETQ. The CDR3 runs to 12 residues. V was cut by 0 bases and J by 2 bases, with 2 bases left in between. The CDR3 DNA is TGCGCCAGCAGCTTGGAACAAGAGACCCAGTACTTC. It yields the protein CASSLEQETQYF.

This clonotype was seen a few times. The chain is built from TRBV10-1 and TRBJ2-1; TRBD1 might be the D (6 bases). The CDR3 length is 15 residues. The V gene's germline CDR1 is WNHNN and CDR2 SYGVQD (reference sequence). The V end lost 0 bases, the J end lost 7 bases, and 13 bases lay between the germline ends. CDR3 in amino acids: CASSESSGVKNEQFF. The CDR3 region has the DNA TGCGCCAGCAGTGAGTCCTCAGGGGTGAAAAATGAGCAGTTCTTC.

Relative to its sample, this clonotype is medium-sized. The rearrangement links TRBV7-6 to TRBJ1-2, with D unclear. CDR3 length equals 14 residues. V was trimmed by 4 bases and J by 2 bases, leaving 11 bases between them. Per germline, CDR1 SGHVS and CDR2 FNYEAQ. Written as DNA, the CDR3 is TGTGCCAGCAGCTCCGTCGGTGGAAACTATGGCTACACCTTC. Translation gives CASSSVGGNYGYTF.

This clonotype is medium-sized. This chain uses TRBV27 with TRBJ2-7; 7 nucleotides align to TRBD1. Looked up from germline, CDR1 is MNHEY and CDR2 is SMNVEV (reference sequence). Trimming at V came to 10 bases and at J to 2 bases, leaving 11 bases not matched to a gene. This CDR3 is 14 amino acids long. CDR3 sequence reads: CATSPGTVPYEQYF. The CDR3 bases are TGTGCCACCAGCCCGGGGACAGTACCCTACGAGCAGTACTTC.

V usage is TRBV20-1 and J usage is TRBJ1-1; D call uncertain. Trimming cost V 1 base and J 6 bases, with 9 bases left between them. The CDR3 has 12 amino acids. Germline V lookup: CDR1 DFQATT, CDR2 SNEGSKA (reference sequence). CDR3 amino acids: CSARAGWAEAFF. The CDR3 DNA is TGCAGTGCTAGAGCCGGATGGGCTGAAGCTTTCTTT.

Worth noting for this clonotype: A read error may explain this, as a much larger clone is one base away. J is TRBJ2-3 and V is TRBV7-9; no clear D. Germline lookup yields CDR1 SEHNR and CDR2 FQNEAQ (reference sequence). This CDR3 spans 16 amino acids. The CDR3, as DNA: TGTGACAGCAGCCCGTATCCCGCTTCTAGCACAGATACGCAGTATTTT. It translates to CDSSPYPASSTDTQYF.

Sample share makes this clonotype medium-sized. This rearrangement joins TRBV30 to TRBJ2-7; D unresolved. This CDR3 spans 13 amino acids. CDR1 GTSNPN and CDR2 SVGIG come from the germline V gene (reference sequence). V was cut by 1 base and J by 5 bases, with 12 bases left in between. The CDR3: CAWSENMWNEQYF. CDR3 in DNA: TGTGCCTGGAGTGAAAACATGTGGAACGAGCAGTACTTC.

The chain joins TRBV20-1 to TRBJ2-7; a weak D match, TRBD2 (6 bases). Germline CDR1 and CDR2: DFQATT and SNEGSKA (reference sequence). The CDR3 is 15 residues long. Trimming stripped 6 bases from V and 0 bases from J, with 18 bases between. CDR3 residues: CSALGGRMISYEQYF. CDR3 bases: TGCAGTGCGCTCGGTGGGAGGATGATCTCCTACGAGCAGTACTTC.

By share of the sample, this clonotype is medium-sized. The J gene is TRBJ2-7, the V gene TRBV6-6; no clear D. Per the germline V gene, CDR1 is MNHNY and CDR2 is SVGAGI (reference sequence). V lost 2 bases and J 7 bases, leaving 15 bases between the germline ends. This CDR3 comprises 14 residues. The DNA for the CDR3 is TGTGCCAGCAGTTACGACGGAACCCCTCGGGAGCAGTACTTC. As protein: CASSYDGTPREQYF.

This clonotype was seen more than once but under ten times. The V call is TRBV4-1, the J call TRBJ2-1, with D unclear. Between the trimmed V and J ends, which lost 8 bases and 7 bases, there was a span of 9 bases. From germline, CDR1 is MGHRA and CDR2 YSYEKL. The CDR3 consists of 11 residues. The CDR3 reads CASVDRNEQFF. Here the CDR3 DNA reads TGCGCCAGCGTAGACCGTAATGAGCAGTTCTTC.

V is TRBV6-1 and J is TRBJ2-5; 15 bases align to TRBD2. Germline values: CDR1 MNHNS, CDR2 SASEGT. This CDR3 is 17 amino acids long. With 5 bases clipped from V and 4 bases from J, the junction kept 8 bases outside the gene matches. CDR3 in DNA: TGTGCCAGCAGTACCGGGACTAGCGGGAGGATAGGAGAGACCCAGTACTTC. Amino acids: CASSTGTSGRIGETQYF.

This clonotype is classed as medium-sized. The rearrangement joins TRBV18 to TRBJ1-6; the D is unclear. The germline V and J ends were trimmed by 3 bases and 9 bases, with 9 bases remaining between them. This CDR3 comprises 13 residues. Germline CDR1 reads KGHSH; CDR2 reads LQKENI. DNA for the CDR3: TGTGCCAGCTCACCCGACGGGTCTTCACCCCTCCACTTT. As protein: CASSPDGSSPLHF.

V is TRBV6-5 and J is TRBJ2-3; D gene ambiguous. V lost 9 bases and J 1 base, leaving 17 bases between the germline ends. From germline, CDR1 is MNHEY and CDR2 SVGAGI. The CDR3 length is 15 residues. This CDR3 is CASSIDFECTDTQYF. The CDR3 nucleotides read TGTGCCAGTAGTATCGACTTCGAATGCACAGATACGCAGTATTTT.

This clonotype is labeled as medium-sized. This chain connects TRBV29-1 to TRBJ1-2; 12 bases are a match to TRBD1. The J segment lost 3 bases and the V segment lost 0 bases, leaving 8 bases of the junction unmatched. CDR1 is SQVTM, CDR2 ANQGSEA, per germline. This CDR3 comprises 17 residues. The CDR3 DNA follows: TGCAGCGTTGAAGATCGTTGGGACAGGGGGCGCGACTATGGCTACACCTTC. It is translated as CSVEDRWDRGRDYGYTF.

The V and J genes are TRBV5-6 and TRBJ2-4; TRBD2 agrees at 14 bases. Germline V CDR1 and CDR2: SGHDT, YYEEEE. Trimming cost V 2 bases and J 1 base; bases outside gene matches: 8. The CDR3 loop spans 19 amino acids. The CDR3 region is CASSLETSGRAGAKNIQYF. The DNA of the CDR3 is TGTGCCAGCAGCTTAGAGACTAGCGGGAGGGCCGGTGCCAAAAACATTCAGTACTTC. The complete variable domain, with remaining parts taken from reference TRBV5-6 and TRBJ2-4, reads DAGVTQSPTHLIKTRGQQVTLRCSPKSGHDTVSWYQQALGQGPQFIFQYYEEEERQRGNFPDRFSGHQFPNYSSELNVNALLLGDSALYLCASSLETSGRAGAKNIQYFGAGTRLSVL.

About this clonotype: Given a much more abundant clone one base away, this may be a read error. V usage is TRBV30 and J usage is TRBJ2-2, with 8 bases matching TRBD1. Germline values: CDR1 GTSNPN, CDR2 SVGIG (reference sequence). The CDR3 runs 13 residues. The CDR3 loop reads CVWSRGQTGELFF. Here the CDR3 DNA reads TGTGTCTGGAGCAGGGGGCAGACCGGGGAGCTGTTTTTT.

In its sample, this clonotype ranks as medium-sized. The V gene is TRBV6-5, the J gene TRBJ1-2; 7 positions agree with TRBD1. The germline V gene has CDR1 MNHEY and CDR2 SVGAGI. The length of the CDR3 is 13 residues. Germline trimming cut 5 bases from V and 8 bases from J; bases unmatched to any gene: 8. CDR3 protein: CASSNEGARGYTF. For the CDR3, the DNA is TGTGCCAGCAGTAACGAGGGGGCTAGAGGCTACACCTTC.

In the case of this clonotype: Just one base apart from a much larger clone, this may be a read error. The V and J genes are TRBV20-1 and TRBJ2-7; D possibly uses TRBD1 or TRBD2 (5 bases each). V lost 3 bases to trimming and J lost 0 bases, with 15 bases between them. The CDR3 length is 15 residues. Germline loops: CDR1 DFQATT, CDR2 SNEGSKA (reference sequence). The CDR3 DNA reads TGCAGTGCTAGTCAGGGCGGGCACAACTCCTACGAGCAGTACTTC. Its protein is CSASQGGHNSYEQYF.

This clonotype counts as medium-sized. The chain has TRBV20-1 and TRBJ2-5; no clear D gene. Trimming removed 6 bases at V and 5 bases at J, with 13 bases between. The length of the CDR3 is 12 residues. Looked up from germline, CDR1 is DFQATT and CDR2 is SNEGSKA (reference sequence). This chain's CDR3 is CSADHGSETQYF. In DNA, the CDR3 is TGCAGTGCGGACCATGGGTCGGAGACCCAGTACTTC.

This clonotype was seen a handful of times. The V and J genes are TRBV20-1 and TRBJ2-1, with 8 bases that match TRBD1. This CDR3 spans 14 amino acids. The J segment lost 7 bases and the V segment lost 6 bases, leaving 11 bases of the junction unmatched. CDR1 and CDR2 from the germline V gene are DFQATT and SNEGSKA (reference sequence). Here the CDR3 reads CSAEGQGSDNEQFF. In DNA form, the CDR3 reads TGCAGTGCGGAAGGACAGGGCTCGGATAATGAGCAGTTCTTC.